The 7 T cell receptor beta chains listed next were all sequenced from one sample in a study of vaccination effects on CD4 cells after COVID-19. For these receptors, no antigen is known. Some clones are missing from TCRdb's copy, which holds only in-frame ones; the method was immunoSEQ multiplex PCR. The table records about 79,000 clones, approximately 74% of them present only once. Antigen-specific CD4+ T cell clonotypes were called by their expansion after viral peptide-pool culture in ViraFEST. Isolating CD4+ T cells followed 9 to 10 days of culture. Sequencing used CD4+ T cells from PBMCs cultured with HCoV-229E spike peptides, obtained before COVID-19 vaccination. The receptors derive from a human donor who received a COVID-19 vaccine.

This clone was observed a handful of times. The rearrangement uses TRBV4-2 and TRBJ2-2; D is ambiguous. CDR3 length: 15 amino acids. V dropped 0 bases and J dropped 4 bases, with 9 bases sitting between them. Germline CDR1 reads LGHNA; CDR2 reads YNFKEQ. Here the CDR3 reads CASSQETSFTGELFF. CDR3 coding DNA: TGTGCCAGCAGCCAAGAGACCAGTTTCACCGGGGAGCTGTTTTTT.

The chain is built from TRBV5-6 and TRBJ1-2, with D unresolved. The CDR3 extends over 19 amino acids. Germline V lookup: CDR1 SGHDT, CDR2 YYEEEE. V lost 4 bases and J 0 bases, leaving 25 bases between the germline ends. CDR3 bases: TGTGCCAGCAGCCGTGGCACGAGTCGCTCGGCCAGTTCTAACTATGGCTACACCTTC. Translating gives CASSRGTSRSASSNYGYTF.

This clone was detected a few times. This chain's CDR3 is CASSLGPGWSTEAFF. Written as DNA, the CDR3 is TGTGCCAGCAGCCTTGGGCCCGGCTGGAGCACTGAAGCTTTCTTT. The J gene is TRBJ1-1, the V gene TRBV14; D uncertain. This CDR3 spans 15 amino acids. Trimming took 4 bases from V and 4 from J, leaving 16 bases between them. Germline CDR1 and CDR2: SGHDN and FVKESK. Based on the CDR3 plus reference TRBV14 and TRBJ1-1, the full variable domain is EAGVTQFPSHSVIEKGQTVTLRCDPISGHDNLYWYRRVMGKEIKFLLHFVKESKQDESGMPNNRFLAERTGGTYSTLKVQPAELEDSGVYFCASSLGPGWSTEAFFGQGTRLTVV.

The rearrangement uses TRBV19 and TRBJ2-3; D unresolved. With 6 bases removed from V and 2 bases from J, the gap between germline ends came to 3 bases. The CDR3 covers 11 residues. CDR1 and CDR2 from the germline V gene are LNHDA and SQIVND (reference sequence). The CDR3 DNA follows: TGTGCCAGTAGGAACACAGATACGCAGTATTTT. Encoded protein: CASRNTDTQYF. The full variable domain, with the rest looked up from reference TRBV19 and TRBJ2-3, is DGGITQSPKYLFRKEGQNVTLSCEQNLNHDAMYWYRQDPGQGLRLIYYSQIVNDFQKGDIAEGYSVSREKKESFPLTVTSAQKNPTAFYLCASRNTDTQYFGPGTRLTVL.

V and J are TRBV6-2 or TRBV6-3 and TRBJ2-5; the match to TRBD2 covers 10 bases. Germline CDR1 and CDR2: MNHEY and SVGEGT. The CDR3 length is 14 residues. V lost 6 bases and J lost 2; bases outside the gene matches: 3. CDR3 DNA: TGTGCCAGCAGCCGGACTAGCGGACAAGAGACCCAGTACTTC. Translating it yields CASSRTSGQETQYF.

This clone is a singleton in its sample. The chain joins TRBV6-2 or TRBV6-3 to TRBJ2-7; D remains ambiguous. V dropped 4 bases and J dropped 6 bases, with 7 bases sitting between them. The CDR3 consists of 11 residues. Per germline, CDR1 MNHEY and CDR2 SVGEGT. CDR3 bases: TGTGCCAGCAGTTTGGGCTTCGAGCAGTACGTC. Encoded protein: CASSLGFEQYV.

This clone was counted a few times. The chain has TRBV21-1 and TRBJ1-3. TRBV21-1 has pseudogene status. The CDR3 sequence is 12 residues long. The CDR3 DNA follows: TGTGCCAGCAGCATACCTGGAAACACCATATATTTT. This sequence encodes CASSIPGNTIYF.